This TCR beta chain stems from a study of TIL therapy for anti-PD-1-resistant metastatic lung cancer. Study-level background: Median patient age was 54, ranging about 35-80 years. Most patients had lung adenocarcinoma.

Germline assignment: CDR1 KGHSH and CDR2 LQKENI. This CDR3 is built from 11 residues. V shed 9 bases and J shed 7 bases, with 12 bases lying between them. The immunoSEQ assay was v3. TCRdb's copy holds only in-frame clones and misses some; the assay was immunoSEQ multiplex PCR. The sample shows around 100,000 clones, about 71% of them seen only once. Regarding time point: pre-treatment sample, taken before nivolumab and TIL therapy. Tumor tissue came from excised metastases, mostly pleural nodules or supraclavicular lymph nodes. Whole-study results and caveats: Many TIL product clones were absent from baseline tumor, suggesting clonal contraction.

A note on this clone: Its antigen is not identified.

The sequence was obtained from a person aged 25 to 85 with non-small cell lung cancer. Sequencing used tumor tissue, obtained at baseline. The rearrangement links TRBV18 to TRBJ1-2; TRBD1 might be the D (6 bases). The CDR3 loop is CASKGDGGYTF. The CDR3 bases are TGTGCCAGTAAGGGGGACGGTGGCTACACCTTC. The full variable domain, in which reference TRBV18 and TRBJ1-2 provide the parts outside the CDR3, is NAGVMQNPRHLVRRRGQEARLRCSPMKGHSHVYWYRQLPEEGLKFMVYLQKENIIDESGMPKERFSAEFPKEGPSILRIQQVVRGDSAAYFCASKGDGGYTFGSGTRLTVV.